This T cell receptor beta chain was sequenced in a study of T cell responses to AZD1222 COVID-19 vaccine. Of note for this clone: Its target is not known.

Data came from immunoSEQ multiplex PCR; TCRdb stores just in-frame clones and leaves some out. The sample consists of 100,000 or so clones, 70% to 90% of them appearing once. General observations from the study: Baseline antibody screening turned up just a handful of seropositive AZD1222 recipients. Variant regions that are unmutated are reportedly the target of nearly half of spike-specific TCRs. Donors in the cohort were predominantly white British and more often female, and clonal diversity was possibly underestimated. After the peak T cell response, and only then, were repertoires sampled.

The TCR sequence derives from an adult in good health. The sample here was peripheral blood, taken on day 0 of AZD1222 vaccination.

CDR3 sequence: CASSQEPSGGYTF. The CDR3 nucleotides read TGCGCCAGCAGCCAGGAGCCCTCGGGGGGCTACACCTTC. The V call is TRBV4-1, the J call TRBJ1-2; D is undetermined. CDR1 MGHRA and CDR2 YSYEKL come from the germline V gene. Trimming cost V 3 bases and J 8 bases, with 13 bases left between them. CDR3 length equals 13 residues.